The rows below give T cell receptor beta chains drawn from one sample of a study of early stage breast cancer tumors. Measured with immunoSEQ multiplex PCR; TCRdb has only the in-frame clones, and not every one. The sample records 25,000 to 30,000 clones, under 60% being singletons. Sequenced material: breast tumor tissue. These receptors all come from a person aged 50-59 years with breast cancer. Both conserved end residues are trimmed from each CDR3. Each record gives: J gene, V gene, CDR3 length, clone size, CDR3 protein. Clone size is given for some rows only: seen once, a few or many times, or a class if the clone is expanded.

>TRBJ1-5|TRBV28|13|-
ASTEFGAGDQPQH
>TRBJ1-1|TRBV29-1|12|-
SVERSTANTEAS
>TRBJ2-7|TRBV5-1|12|few
ASSILWGWYEQY
>TRBJ2-3|TRBV29-1|10|few
SVEGGTDTQY
>TRBJ1-1|TRBV5-1|11|-
ASIGQGNTEAF
>TRBJ2-5|TRBV2|14|once
ASSESGGGYQETQY
>TRBJ2-6|TRBV19|12|-
ASSIDSGANVLT
>TRBJ2-1|TRBV6-4|14|few
ASSDFTSGTDNEQF
>TRBJ1-5|TRBV19|12|-
AREETGGNQPQH
>TRBJ2-2|TRBV7-9|11|-
AGHSTNTGELF
>TRBJ1-2|TRBV10-3|9|-
AISESYGYT
>TRBJ2-3|TRBV9|12|-
ASSVGRFVDTQY
>TRBJ2-7|TRBV4-1|13|-
ASSQDPLAAYEQY
>TRBJ2-7|TRBV21-1|21|-
ASSPINDPNPSSPGGRFDEQY
>TRBJ2-1|TRBV5-1|13|-
ASSNRGGTTNEQF
>TRBJ1-3|TRBV19|8|few
ASIGNTIY
>TRBJ2-7|TRBV5-6|12|-
ASTPWGGSYEQY
>TRBJ2-4|TRBV5-1|12|-
ASNLAGGWNIQY
>TRBJ1-5|TRBV7-8|12|-
ASSLDGRDQPQH
>TRBJ2-7|TRBV7-3|13|-
ASSSWGGNSYEQY
>TRBJ1-2|TRBV6-6|9|-
ASFRGDGYT
>TRBJ1-4|TRBV10-1|15|few
ASLTSRDRGGNEKLF
>TRBJ2-1|TRBV4-3|13|few
ASSQEGGGYNEQF
>TRBJ2-5|TRBV5-4|16|-
ASSLEGRNSGREETQY